Here is one T cell receptor beta chain with its context. Its antigen is undetermined. The data were taken from a study of cytomegalovirus exposure and HLA in healthy donors. Turning to the study itself: As an earlier analysis found, about 179 million T cells yielded 90 million to 140 million unique TCR beta sequences. Study-level points and caveats: Through in vitro validation, a few CMV-associated chains were shown to be specific for CMV antigens. TCR beta chains numbering more than 150 were designated cytomegalovirus-associated. Cytomegalovirus status was reportedly diagnosed by the classifier with high sensitivity and specificity.

The V and J ends lost 7 bases and 0 bases, in that order; junction bases with no gene match: 12. The germline CDR1 and CDR2 sequences are MNHEY and SMNVEV (reference sequence). The CDR3 contains 19 residues. Both 60 Vbeta primers and 13 Jbeta primers went into the PCR. Profiled with immunoSEQ multiplex PCR; TCRdb holds only in-frame clones, not every one. The sample lists about 250,000 clones, about three quarters occurring once. This receptor was identified in a boy aged 10-17 years in good health and CMV-seronegative. The J gene is TRBJ2-2, the V gene TRBV27; 12 nucleotides agree with TRBD2. Sequencing used PBMCs. The CDR3 sequence: CASTYRRRTSGANTGELFF. CDR3 coding DNA: TGTGCCAGCACCTACCGGAGGAGGACTAGCGGGGCGAACACCGGGGAGCTGTTTTTT.